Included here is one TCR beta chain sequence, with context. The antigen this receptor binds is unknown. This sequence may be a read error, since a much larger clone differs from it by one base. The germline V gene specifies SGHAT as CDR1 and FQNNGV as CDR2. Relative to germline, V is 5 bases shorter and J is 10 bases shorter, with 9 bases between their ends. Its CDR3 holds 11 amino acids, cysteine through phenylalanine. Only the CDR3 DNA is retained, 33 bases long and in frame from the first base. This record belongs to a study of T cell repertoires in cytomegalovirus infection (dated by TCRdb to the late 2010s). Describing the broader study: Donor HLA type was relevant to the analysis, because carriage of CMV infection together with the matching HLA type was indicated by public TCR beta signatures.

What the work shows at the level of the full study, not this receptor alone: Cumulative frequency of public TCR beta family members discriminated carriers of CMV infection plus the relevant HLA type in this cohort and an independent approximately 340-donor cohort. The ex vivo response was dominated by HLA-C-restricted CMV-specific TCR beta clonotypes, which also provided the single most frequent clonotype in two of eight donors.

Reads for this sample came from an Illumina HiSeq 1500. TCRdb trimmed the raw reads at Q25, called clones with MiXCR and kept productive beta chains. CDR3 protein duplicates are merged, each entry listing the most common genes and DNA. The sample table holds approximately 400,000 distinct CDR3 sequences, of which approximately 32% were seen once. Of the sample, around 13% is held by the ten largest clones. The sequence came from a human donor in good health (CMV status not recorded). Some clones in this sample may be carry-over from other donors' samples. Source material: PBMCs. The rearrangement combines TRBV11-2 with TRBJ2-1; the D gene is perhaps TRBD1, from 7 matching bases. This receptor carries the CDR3 CASSAGQEQFF. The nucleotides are TGTGCCAGCAGCGCGGGACAGGAGCAGTTCTTC.